This record looks at one T cell receptor beta chain sequence and its context. This specimen comes from a study of blood T cell repertoires in COVID-19. Study overall: The United States, Italy and Spain were the sources of the acute and convalescent COVID-19 samples. Nucleic acid was either cDNA or gDNA, and it came from T cells, B-cell-depleted T cells, or PBMCs.

Seattle's enrolled individuals joined amid active infection and were then monitored longitudinally. V lost 4 bases, J lost 5 bases, and 11 bases lay in between. The V gene's germline CDR1 is LGHDT and CDR2 YNNKEL (reference sequence). The CDR3 consists of 13 residues. Source study methods: By means of reference gene primer amplification, nucleated cell counts were estimated. Sequencing used immunoSEQ multiplex PCR; TCRdb keeps in-frame clones, though not all of them. V and J calls and clone size are copied from that table; D and trimming were computed from the DNA. The table lists more than 200,000 clones, 82% of them singletons.

Material: peripheral blood. This chain connects TRBV3-1 (or the pseudogene TRBV3-2) to TRBJ2-5; unclear D gene. The receptor's source is a woman of 80 years or more with COVID-19, enrolled during active disease. The CDR3 reads CASSLSYMETQYF. The CDR3 DNA sequence: TGTGCCAGCAGCCTAAGCTATATGGAGACCCAGTACTTC.